The present T cell receptor beta chain was sequenced within a study of blood T cell repertoires in COVID-19. On this clone: This sample also contains other DNA sequences that code for the same CDR3.

Sequencing was performed with immunoSEQ multiplex PCR; in TCRdb, only in-frame clones are kept and a portion is missing. The table has hundreds of thousands of clones, roughly 84% seen once; the top ten hold roughly 0.94%. V shed 2 bases, J shed 2 bases, and the junction held 3 bases outside the gene matches. Germline loops: CDR1 KGHSH, CDR2 LQKENI. CDR3 length: 15 amino acids. The rearrangement links TRBV18 to TRBJ1-5; 7 bases agree with TRBD1. The sequencing sample was made of PBMCs or T cells enriched from blood (not recorded which). The receptor comes from a woman between 25 and 40 years old who had recovered from COVID-19. The CDR3 loop is CASSPGGGGNQPQHF. CDR3 coding DNA: TGTGCCAGCTCACCAGGAGGGGGCGGCAATCAGCCCCAGCATTTT. The full variable domain, completed using reference TRBV18 and TRBJ1-5, is NAGVMQNPRHLVRRRGQEARLRCSPMKGHSHVYWYRQLPEEGLKFMVYLQKENIIDESGMPKERFSAEFPKEGPSILRIQQVVRGDSAAYFCASSPGGGGNQPQHFGDGTRLSIL.